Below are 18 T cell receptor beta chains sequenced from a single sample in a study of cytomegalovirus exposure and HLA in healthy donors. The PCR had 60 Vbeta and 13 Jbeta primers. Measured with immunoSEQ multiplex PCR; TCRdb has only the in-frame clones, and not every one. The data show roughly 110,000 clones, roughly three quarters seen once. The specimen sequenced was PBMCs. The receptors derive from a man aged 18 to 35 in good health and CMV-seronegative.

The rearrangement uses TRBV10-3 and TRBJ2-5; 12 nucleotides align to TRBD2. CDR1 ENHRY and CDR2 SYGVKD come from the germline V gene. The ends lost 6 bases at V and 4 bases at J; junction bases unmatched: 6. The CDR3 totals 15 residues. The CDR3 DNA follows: TGTGCCATCAGCCCTAGCGGGGGGGCAGGAGAGACCCAGTACTTC. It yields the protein CAISPSGGAGETQYF.

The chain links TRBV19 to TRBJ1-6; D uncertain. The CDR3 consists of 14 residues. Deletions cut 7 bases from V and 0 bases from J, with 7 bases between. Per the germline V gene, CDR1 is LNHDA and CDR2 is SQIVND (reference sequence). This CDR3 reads CASKKSSYNSPLHF. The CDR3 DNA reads TGTGCCAGTAAAAAGAGCTCCTATAATTCACCCCTCCACTTT.

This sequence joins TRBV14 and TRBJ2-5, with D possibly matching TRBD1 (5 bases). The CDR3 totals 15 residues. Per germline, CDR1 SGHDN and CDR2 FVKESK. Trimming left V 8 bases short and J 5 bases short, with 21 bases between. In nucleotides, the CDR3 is TGTGCCAGCTGCCCAGGGAACACCCCTAGGGAGACCCAGTACTTC. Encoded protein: CASCPGNTPRETQYF.

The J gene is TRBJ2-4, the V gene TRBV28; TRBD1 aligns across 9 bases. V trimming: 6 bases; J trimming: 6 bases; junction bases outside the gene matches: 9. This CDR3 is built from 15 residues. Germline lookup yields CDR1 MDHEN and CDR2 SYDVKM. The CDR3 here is CASSPWAGQGNIQYF. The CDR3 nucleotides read TGTGCCAGCAGCCCCTGGGCGGGACAGGGAAACATTCAGTACTTC.

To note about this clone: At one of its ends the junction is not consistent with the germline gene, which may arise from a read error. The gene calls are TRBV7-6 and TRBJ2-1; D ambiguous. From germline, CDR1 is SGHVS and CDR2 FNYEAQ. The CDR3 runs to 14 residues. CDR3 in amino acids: CASSLDRLAPPRLF. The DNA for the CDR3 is TGTGCCAGCAGCTTAGATCGGTTGGCCCCGCCCAGGCTCTTC.

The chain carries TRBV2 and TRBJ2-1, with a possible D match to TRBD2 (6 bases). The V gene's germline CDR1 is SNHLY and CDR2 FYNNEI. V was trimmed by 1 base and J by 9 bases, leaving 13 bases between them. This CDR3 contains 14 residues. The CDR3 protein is CASSEVGGTGEQFF. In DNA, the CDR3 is TGTGCCAGCAGTGAAGTGGGGGGTACGGGTGAGCAGTTCTTC.

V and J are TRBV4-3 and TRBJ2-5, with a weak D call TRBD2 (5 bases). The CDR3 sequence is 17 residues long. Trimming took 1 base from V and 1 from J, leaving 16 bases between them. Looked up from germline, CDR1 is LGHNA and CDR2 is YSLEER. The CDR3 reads CASSQGLVGGGQETQYF. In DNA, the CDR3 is TGCGCCAGCAGCCAAGGTTTGGTCGGAGGAGGCCAAGAGACCCAGTACTTC.

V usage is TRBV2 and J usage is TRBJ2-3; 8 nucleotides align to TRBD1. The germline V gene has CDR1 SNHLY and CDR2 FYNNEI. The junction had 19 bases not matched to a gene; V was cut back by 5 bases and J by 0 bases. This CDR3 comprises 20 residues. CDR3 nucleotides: TGTGCCAGCAGTAGGGGGACAGGTAGCCTACCACACTCTAGCACAGATACGCAGTATTTT. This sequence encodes CASSRGTGSLPHSSTDTQYF.

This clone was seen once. The CDR3 is CASNLEGGTEAFF. Here the CDR3 DNA reads TGTGCCAGCAATTTGGAGGGAGGCACTGAAGCTTTCTTT. This chain joins TRBV6-6 and TRBJ1-1; D remains unclear. The CDR3 length is 13 residues. Trimming took off 7 bases at V and 4 bases at J, with 13 bases between the two ends. Germline-derived CDR1 and CDR2 are MNHNY and SVGAGI (reference sequence).

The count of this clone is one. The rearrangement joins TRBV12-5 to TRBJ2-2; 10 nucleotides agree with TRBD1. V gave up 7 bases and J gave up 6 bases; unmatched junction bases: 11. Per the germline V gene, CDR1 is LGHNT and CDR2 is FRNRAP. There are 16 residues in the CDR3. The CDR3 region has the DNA TGTGCTAGTGCCCCAGACCGGACAGGGGGGGCCGGGGAGCTGTTTTTT. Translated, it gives CASAPDRTGGAGELFF.

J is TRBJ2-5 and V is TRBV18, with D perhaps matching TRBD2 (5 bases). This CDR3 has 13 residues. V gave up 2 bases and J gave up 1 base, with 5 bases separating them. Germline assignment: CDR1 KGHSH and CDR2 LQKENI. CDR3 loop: CASSPEGQETQYF. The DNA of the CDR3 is TGTGCCAGCTCACCAGAGGGCCAAGAGACCCAGTACTTC. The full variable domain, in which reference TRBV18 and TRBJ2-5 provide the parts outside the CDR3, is NAGVMQNPRHLVRRRGQEARLRCSPMKGHSHVYWYRQLPEEGLKFMVYLQKENIIDESGMPKERFSAEFPKEGPSILRIQQVVRGDSAAYFCASSPEGQETQYFGPGTRLLVL.

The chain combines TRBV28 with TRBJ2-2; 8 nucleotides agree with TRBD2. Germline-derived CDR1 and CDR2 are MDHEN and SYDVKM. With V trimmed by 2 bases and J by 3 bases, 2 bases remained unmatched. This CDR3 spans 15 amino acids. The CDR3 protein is CASSLGGGYTGELFF. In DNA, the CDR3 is TGTGCCAGCAGTTTAGGCGGGGGGTACACCGGGGAGCTGTTTTTT. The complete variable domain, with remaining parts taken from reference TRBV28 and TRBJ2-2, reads DVKVTQSSRYLVKRTGEKVFLECVQDMDHENMFWYRQDPGLGLRLIYFSYDVKMKEKGDIPEGYSVSREKKERFSLILESASTNQTSMYLCASSLGGGYTGELFFGEGSRLTVL.

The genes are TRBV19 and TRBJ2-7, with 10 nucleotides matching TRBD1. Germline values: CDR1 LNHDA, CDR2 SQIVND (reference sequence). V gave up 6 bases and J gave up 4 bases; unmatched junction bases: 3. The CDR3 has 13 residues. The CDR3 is CASRRTGGYEQYF. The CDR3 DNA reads TGTGCCAGTAGAAGGACAGGGGGGTACGAGCAGTACTTC.

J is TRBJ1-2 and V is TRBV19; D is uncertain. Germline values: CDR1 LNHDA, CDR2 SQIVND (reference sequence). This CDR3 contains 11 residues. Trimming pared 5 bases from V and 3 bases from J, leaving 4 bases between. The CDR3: CASSYYYGYTF. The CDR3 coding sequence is TGTGCCAGTAGTTATTACTATGGCTACACCTTC.

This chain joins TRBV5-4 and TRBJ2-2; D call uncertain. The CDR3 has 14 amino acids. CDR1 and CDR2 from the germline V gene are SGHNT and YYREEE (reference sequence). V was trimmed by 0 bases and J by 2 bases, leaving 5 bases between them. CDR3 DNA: TGTGCCAGCAGCTTGGGAGTAAACACCGGGGAGCTGTTTTTT. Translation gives CASSLGVNTGELFF.

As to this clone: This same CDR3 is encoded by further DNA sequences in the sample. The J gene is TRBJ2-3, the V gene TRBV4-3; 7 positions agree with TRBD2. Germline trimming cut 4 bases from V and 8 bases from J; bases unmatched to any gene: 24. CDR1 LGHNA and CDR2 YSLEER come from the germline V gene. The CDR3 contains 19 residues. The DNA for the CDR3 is TGCGCCAGCAGCCTCCTTCAAGCGGGACTGGCGGGGGAGAAGGGTACGCAGTATTTT. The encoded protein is CASSLLQAGLAGEKGTQYF.

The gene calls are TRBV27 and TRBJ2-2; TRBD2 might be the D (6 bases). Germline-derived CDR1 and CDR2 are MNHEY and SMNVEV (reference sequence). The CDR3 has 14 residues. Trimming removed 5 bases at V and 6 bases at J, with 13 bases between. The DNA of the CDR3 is TGTGCCAGCAGTCCAGGAGGCGGGGCCGGGGAGCTGTTTTTT. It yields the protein CASSPGGGAGELFF.

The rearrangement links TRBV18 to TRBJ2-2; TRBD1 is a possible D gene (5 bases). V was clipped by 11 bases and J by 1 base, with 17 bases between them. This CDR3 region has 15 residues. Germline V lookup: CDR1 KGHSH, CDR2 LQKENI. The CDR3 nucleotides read TGTGCCGTCCCCAGTCAGGGATTGAACACCGGGGAGCTGTTTTTT. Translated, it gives CAVPSQGLNTGELFF. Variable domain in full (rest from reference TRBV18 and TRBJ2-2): NAGVMQNPRHLVRRRGQEARLRCSPMKGHSHVYWYRQLPEEGLKFMVYLQKENIIDESGMPKERFSAEFPKEGPSILRIQQVVRGDSAAYFCAVPSQGLNTGELFFGEGSRLTVL.